This T cell receptor (beta chain) was retrieved from a study of shared clonotypes between healthy human individuals. Libraries were prepared by immunoSEQ multiplex PCR; TCRdb keeps only in-frame clonotypes and omits some of them. The sample has roughly 850,000 clones, about 96% seen once. This CDR3 has 12 residues. Germline V gene data show CDR1 as MNHNY and CDR2 as SVGAGI (reference sequence). Trimming cost V 6 bases and J 4 bases, with 8 bases left between them. As defined, naive CD8 cells were CD45RO-negative and positively selected for CCR7, with terminally differentiated effector memory CD45RA+ cells excluded.

Sequencing was done on a sample of naive CD8+ T cells sorted from blood. The chain links TRBV6-6 to TRBJ2-3, with D unclear. This TCR came from a young man in good health. The CDR3 loop is CASSLGADTQYF. CDR3 sequence (DNA): TGTGCCAGCAGCCTCGGAGCAGATACGCAGTATTTT.